This paragraph reports one TCR beta chain. The data originate from a study of T cell changes during pregnancy in multiple sclerosis. Here immunoSEQ multiplex PCR was the method, and the copy in TCRdb shows in-frame clones only, minus some. Of roughly 29,000 clones listed, about 92% are singletons. The CDR3 runs 13 residues. Germline CDR1 reads LNHDA; CDR2 reads SQIVND (reference sequence). The junction had 2 bases not matched to a gene; V was cut back by 4 bases and J by 7 bases. The sequence was collected from a female donor with multiple sclerosis, enrolled in a pregnancy study. This sample comprised CD4+ T cells from peripheral blood mononuclear cells, obtained after pregnancy. The gene calls are TRBV19 and TRBJ2-2; TRBD1 aligns across 8 bases. The CDR3 loop reads CASSKQGGGELFF. The CDR3 nucleotides are TGTGCCAGTAGTAAACAGGGGGGCGGGGAGCTGTTTTTT.